The sequence of this T cell receptor beta chain was determined in a study of T cell responses to AZD1222 COVID-19 vaccine. The method was immunoSEQ multiplex PCR; TCRdb's version includes in-frame clones alone and lacks a portion of them. The data hold tens of thousands of clones, with over 60% observed a single time. The study's findings and limits: Increases in Spike-specific TCR breadth and depth were seen after two AZD1222 doses. It should be noted that donors were predominantly white British and more often female, and clonal diversity was possibly underestimated. Vaccine-associated CD4 TCRs spanned spike, dominant at 160-218 and 743-854.

This CDR3 is built from 15 residues. From germline, CDR1 is MNHEY and CDR2 SMNVEV (reference sequence). With 0 bases clipped from V and 4 bases from J, the junction kept 5 bases outside the gene matches. A note on this clone: Antigen: not known.

Sequenced here: peripheral blood, sampled 28 days after the second dose of the MenACWY control vaccine. The sequence derives from an adult who received the MenACWY meningococcal vaccine as a control. This chain joins TRBV27 and TRBJ1-1; TRBD1 matches 7 bases. The CDR3 region is CASSLSRGLVTEAFF. DNA for the CDR3: TGTGCCAGCAGTTTATCTAGGGGGCTTGTCACTGAAGCTTTCTTT.